This entry describes one TCR beta chain. The antigen it recognizes is unknown. It has no much larger one-base neighbor in the sample; base qualities were not kept. This specimen belongs to a study of blood T cell repertoires in COVID-19 (TCRdb year 2020). Broadly, across the study: Collaborator samples came from the United States, Italy and Spain and covered acute and convalescent phases of COVID-19. HLA class I and class II types, where available, came from metadata supplied by the sample provider rather than from assay-based typing. The material from the prospective study consisted of cDNA or gDNA derived from T cells, B-cell-depleted T cells, or PBMCs. Subjects who had been exposed to COVID-19, were actively infected with it, or had recovered from it provided the deeply sampled blood TCRbeta repertoires that made up the dataset. The sample metadata nearly always contained a de-identified subject ID, COVID-19 status, age in years and sex. The repertoires were released in a freely available public database meant as a resource for research on the immune response to SARS-CoV-2. Samples were obtained from the ongoing ImmuneRACE study (first 160 participants) and from 950 to 1,500 subjects provided by 6 global collaborators. Study-wide findings and limitations: How much clinical and demographic metadata was included differed by source and by participant, and the metadata was provided uncurated.

TCRbeta CDR3 regions were amplified from genomic DNA using the immunoSEQ Assay, a bias-controlled multiplex PCR. The study's processing was this. Within the assay, amplification of reference gene primers was used to estimate how many nucleated cells each sample contained. To quantify the absolute abundance of each unique TCRbeta CDR3 rearrangement, sequence reads were collapsed and filtered. Productive Simpson clonality was computed per sample as the square root of Simpson's diversity index over productive rearrangements. In TCRdb, the immuneACCESS table is reduced to in-frame sequences with V and J assigned. These tables do not hold every clone; where another copy was compared, an unresolved V gene accounts for under half, and the others remain unexplained. The V and J calls and the clone size are those of that table, but D and trimming were determined from the DNA. The sample contains around 70,000 clones, 80% of them found a single time. The ten largest account for around 12% of the sample.

Collaborating institutions collected whole blood in K2EDTA tubes following their own protocols. Collaborator samples were shipped for TCRbeta analysis as frozen whole blood, isolated PBMCs, or DNA extracted from either sample type. This TCR was sampled from a human donor in a cohort sampled during active COVID-19. The source material was peripheral blood.

The base sequence is TGTGCCAGCAGCCTAAACTCCCAAAGCTCCTACGAGCAGTACGTC. This gives the protein CASSLNSQSSYEQYV. The rearrangement combines TRBV6-5 with TRBJ2-7, with no confidently assigned D gene. CDR1 and CDR2, looked up from the germline V gene, are MNHEY and SVGAGI. The V and J ends are trimmed by 6 bases and 0 bases, leaving 15 bases between them. The CDR3, from cysteine to valine, totals 15 residues. The kept DNA is CDR3 alone, 45 bases in frame from the first base.